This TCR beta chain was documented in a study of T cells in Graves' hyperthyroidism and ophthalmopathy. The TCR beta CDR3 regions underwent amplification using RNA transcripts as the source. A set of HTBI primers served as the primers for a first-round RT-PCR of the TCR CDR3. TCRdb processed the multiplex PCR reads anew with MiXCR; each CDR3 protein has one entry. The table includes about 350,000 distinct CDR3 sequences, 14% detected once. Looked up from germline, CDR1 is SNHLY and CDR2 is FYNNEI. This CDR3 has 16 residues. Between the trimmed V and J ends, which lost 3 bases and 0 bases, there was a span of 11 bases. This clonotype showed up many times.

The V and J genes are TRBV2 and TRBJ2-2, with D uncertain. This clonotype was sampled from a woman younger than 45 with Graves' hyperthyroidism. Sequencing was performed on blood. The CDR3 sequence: CASSEFRSPNTGELFF. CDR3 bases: TGTGCCAGCAGTGAGTTCAGGTCACCGAACACCGGGGAGCTGTTTTTT.